The 31 T cell receptor beta chains below all came from one sample that was sequenced in a study of cytomegalovirus exposure and HLA in healthy donors. 13 Jbeta primers and 60 Vbeta primers were used for the PCR. TCRdb's copy holds only in-frame clones and misses some; the assay was immunoSEQ multiplex PCR. The sample contains about 180,000 clones, over 70% of which appear only once. Sequencing used PBMCs. The receptors were sampled from a woman aged 55-69 years in good health and CMV-seropositive.

This clone was seen only once. The V call is TRBV4-3, the J call TRBJ1-5; 11 nucleotides align to TRBD1. This CDR3 spans 14 amino acids. Germline trimming cut 8 bases from V and 6 bases from J; bases unmatched to any gene: 6. Germline V gene sequence: CDR1 LGHNA, CDR2 YSLEER. The CDR3, as DNA: TGCGCCAGCGCTGGGGACAGGGGGAGTCAGCCCCAGCATTTT. Amino acid sequence: CASAGDRGSQPQHF.

About this clone: Distinct nucleotide sequences in the sample also encode this CDR3. V is TRBV2 and J is TRBJ2-7; D not resolved. V lost 7 bases, J lost 12 bases, and 10 bases lay in between. Per germline, CDR1 SNHLY and CDR2 FYNNEI. This CDR3 comprises 9 residues. CDR3 sequence reads: CASTNRGYF. The CDR3 nucleotides read TGTGCCAGCACCAATCGAGGGTACTTC.

The V gene is TRBV6-5, the J gene TRBJ1-1; 7 positions agree with TRBD1. J gave up 9 bases and V 6 bases, and 13 bases lay outside the gene matches. This CDR3 is 14 amino acids long. CDR1 and CDR2 from the germline V gene are MNHEY and SVGAGI. The CDR3 bases are TGTGCCAGCAGAACCACCTTTGACAGGGACAAAGCTTTCTTT. This gives the protein CASRTTFDRDKAFF.

This clone was observed a handful of times. This rearrangement joins TRBV25-1 to TRBJ1-4; 8 bases match TRBD1. V shed 4 bases and J 4 bases; nucleotides not matched to a gene: 8. The germline CDR1 and CDR2 sequences are MGHDK and SYGVNS. This CDR3 region has 16 residues. CDR3: CASSAPPGQDNEKLFF. As DNA, the CDR3 is TGTGCCAGCAGTGCACCGCCGGGACAGGATAATGAAAAACTGTTTTTT.

A remark on this clone: The junction shows a germline mismatch at one end, possibly a read error. V is TRBV2 and J is TRBJ2-3; 7 nucleotides align to TRBD1. Germline CDR1 SNHLY, CDR2 FYNNEI. CDR3 length: 14 amino acids. This CDR3 reads CASSTGTATDAQYF. In DNA form, the CDR3 reads TGTGCCAGCAGCACCGGGACAGCTACAGATGCGCAGTATTTT.

The rearrangement links TRBV5-1 to TRBJ2-2; tentative D call: TRBD2 (6 bases). Germline values: CDR1 SGHRS, CDR2 YFSETQ. V was pared by 7 bases and J by 2 bases, with 21 bases between. The CDR3 is 17 amino acids. The CDR3: CASGSRAGASNTGELFF. CDR3 nucleotide sequence: TGCGCCAGCGGCTCCCGAGCGGGTGCTTCCAACACCGGGGAGCTGTTTTTT.

The chain uses TRBV5-1 and TRBJ1-3; D is undetermined. The V end lost 4 bases, the J end lost 2 bases, and 10 bases lay between the germline ends. Germline V CDR1 and CDR2: SGHRS, YFSETQ. This CDR3 contains 14 residues. CDR3 loop: CASSAGGPGNTIYF. The CDR3 DNA is TGCGCCAGCAGCGCGGGAGGGCCTGGAAACACCATATATTTT.

The chain carries TRBV5-1 and TRBJ2-1; D not certain. V was trimmed by 1 base and J by 0 bases, leaving 8 bases between them. Per germline, CDR1 SGHRS and CDR2 YFSETQ. The CDR3 has 15 amino acids. CDR3 sequence: CASSLRLISYNEQFF. In nucleotides, the CDR3 is TGCGCCAGCAGCTTGCGACTCATCTCCTACAATGAGCAGTTCTTC.

This clone was seen more than once but under ten times. The V gene is TRBV19, the J gene TRBJ1-1; 8 nucleotides line up with TRBD1. The germline CDR1 and CDR2 sequences are LNHDA and SQIVND (reference sequence). The CDR3 spans 19 residues. J was trimmed by 8 bases and V by 1 base; bases with no gene match: 21. The CDR3 bases are TGTGCCAGTAGTATAGTAGGCATCGCCAGGGGGCGAATGACCATCGAAGCTTTCTTT. Encoded protein: CASSIVGIARGRMTIEAFF.

This clone occurred once. The chain uses TRBV25-1 and TRBJ2-7, with 8 bases aligning to TRBD1. This CDR3 comprises 15 residues. Germline V gene data show CDR1 as MGHDK and CDR2 as SYGVNS. The V segment lost 1 base and the J segment 5 bases; nucleotides outside the gene matches: 7. The CDR3 loop is CASSEFKAGGDEQYF. CDR3 in DNA: TGTGCCAGCAGTGAATTCAAAGCAGGGGGCGACGAGCAGTACTTC.

V usage is TRBV9 and J usage is TRBJ2-5; no clear D gene. The CDR3 spans 15 residues. CDR1 and CDR2 (germline): SGDLS, YYNGEE. V was cut by 0 bases and J by 2 bases, with 11 bases left in between. The CDR3 DNA reads TGTGCCAGCAGCGTAGGAGATACCCGACAAGAGACCCAGTACTTC. Residues: CASSVGDTRQETQYF. The full variable domain, completed using reference TRBV9 and TRBJ2-5, is DSGVTQTPKHLITATGQRVTLRCSPRSGDLSVYWYQQSLDQGLQFLIQYYNGEERAKGNILERFSAQQFPDLHSELNLSSLELGDSALYFCASSVGDTRQETQYFGPGTRLLVL.

The V gene is TRBV10-1, the J gene TRBJ1-5, with 9 nucleotides matching TRBD1. V shed 3 bases, J shed 5 bases, and the junction held 5 bases outside the gene matches. CDR1 and CDR2 from the germline V gene are WNHNN and SYGVQD (reference sequence). CDR3 length: 15 amino acids. CDR3 coding DNA: TGCGCCAGCAGTGATCCGGGACAGGGACATCAGCCCCAGCATTTT. Translated: CASSDPGQGHQPQHF.

This rearrangement joins TRBV2 to TRBJ1-4, with D perhaps matching TRBD1 (5 bases). Per germline, CDR1 SNHLY and CDR2 FYNNEI. V was clipped by 8 bases and J by 7 bases, with 20 bases between them. The CDR3 is 15 residues long. The CDR3 loop reads CASSRPSGVREKLFF. In nucleotides, the CDR3 is TGTGCCAGCTCCAGACCTTCGGGGGTTCGTGAAAAACTGTTTTTT. The variable domain in full, with the rest retrieved from reference TRBV2 and TRBJ1-4, is EPEVTQTPSHQVTQMGQEVILRCVPISNHLYFYWYRQILGQKVEFLVSFYNNEISEKSEIFDDQFSVERPDGSNFTLKIRSTKLEDSAMYFCASSRPSGVREKLFFGSGTQLSVL.

This CDR3 reads CASSLSGLAGGNFYNEQFF. In nucleotides, the CDR3 is TGTGCCAGCAGCTTATCGGGCCTAGCGGGAGGGAACTTCTACAATGAGCAGTTCTTC. V gene TRBV7-3 combines with J gene TRBJ2-1, with 12 nucleotides matching TRBD2. Germline lookup yields CDR1 SGHTA and CDR2 FQGTGA. CDR3 length: 19 amino acids. V lost 2 bases to trimming and J lost 3 bases; unmatched junction nucleotides: 11.

This clone has at least ten counts. J is TRBJ1-5 and V is TRBV25-1, with 8 bases lining up with TRBD1. The CDR3 runs to 12 residues. CDR1 is MGHDK and CDR2 is SYGVNS in the germline V gene. V was pared by 9 bases and J by 7 bases, with 5 bases of the junction left unmatched. The CDR3 region has the DNA TGTGCCAGTAGACAGGGGTACCAGCCCCAGCATTTT. Amino acid sequence: CASRQGYQPQHF.

The chain has TRBV5-1 and TRBJ1-2; tentatively, D is TRBD1 (6 bases). V shed 1 base and J shed 2 bases, with 9 bases lying between them. CDR1 is SGHRS, CDR2 YFSETQ, per germline. There are 14 residues in the CDR3. CDR3 region: CASSLQGKNYGYTF. The CDR3 DNA reads as TGCGCCAGCAGCTTGCAGGGGAAGAACTATGGCTACACCTTC.

The chain links TRBV6-6 to TRBJ2-1, with 9 positions matching TRBD2. Trimming took 6 bases from V and 5 from J; bases not matched to a gene: 8. CDR3 length equals 15 residues. Germline V lookup: CDR1 MNHNY, CDR2 SVGAGI (reference sequence). CDR3 sequence: CASRDLGLAHNEQFF. CDR3 DNA: TGTGCCAGCAGGGACCTGGGACTAGCCCACAATGAGCAGTTCTTC.

This clone was seen just once. V and J are TRBV28 and TRBJ1-6; TRBD1 matches 8 bases. V shed 6 bases and J 7 bases; nucleotides not matched to a gene: 8. The germline V gene encodes CDR1 MDHEN and CDR2 SYDVKM. CDR3 size: 15 residues. The CDR3 spells CASSLPRTGNSPLHF. CDR3 nucleotide sequence: TGTGCCAGCAGCCTACCTCGGACAGGGAATTCACCCCTCCACTTT.

This clone was counted a single time. The V and J genes are TRBV2 and TRBJ1-1, with a possible D match to TRBD1 (5 bases). Germline assignment: CDR1 SNHLY and CDR2 FYNNEI. V was pared by 5 bases and J by 1 base, with 14 bases between. The CDR3 spans 15 residues. The CDR3 DNA follows: TGTGCCAGCAGTAGGGACTTCGGACGGAACACTGAAGCTTTCTTT. This translates into CASSRDFGRNTEAFF.

The chain has TRBV18 and TRBJ1-6; D is undetermined. V lost 3 bases to trimming and J lost 10 bases, with 16 bases between them. This CDR3 has 15 amino acids. Germline V lookup: CDR1 KGHSH, CDR2 LQKENI. Here the CDR3 DNA reads TGTGCCAGCTCACCCGGCGGGGTGTTGTCCTCACCCCTCCACTTT. It translates to CASSPGGVLSSPLHF.

This chain connects TRBV18 to TRBJ1-5; D unclear. The CDR3 contains 15 residues. Trimming cost V 1 base and J 1 base, with 8 bases left between them. Germline assignment: CDR1 KGHSH and CDR2 LQKENI. The CDR3 protein is CASSPQVQSNQPQHF. The CDR3, as DNA: TGTGCCAGCTCACCACAGGTACAGAGCAATCAGCCCCAGCATTTT.

A single count supports this clone. This rearrangement joins TRBV2 to TRBJ1-1; 8 bases align to TRBD1. The CDR3 consists of 12 residues. V was clipped by 1 base and J by 11 bases; unmatched bases: 3. The germline V gene encodes CDR1 SNHLY and CDR2 FYNNEI. CDR3 sequence: CASSEGTGFAFF. In DNA, the CDR3 is TGTGCCAGCAGTGAAGGGACAGGGTTCGCTTTCTTT.

The chain couples TRBV30 to TRBJ2-3; 7 nucleotides line up with TRBD1. CDR1 and CDR2 from the germline V gene are GTSNPN and SVGIG (reference sequence). Trimming at V came to 3 bases and at J to 0 bases, leaving 6 bases not matched to a gene. The CDR3 totals 15 residues. The DNA of the CDR3 is TGTGCCTGGAGCCCTACAGGGGTTAGCACAGATACGCAGTATTTT. Translated, it gives CAWSPTGVSTDTQYF. The full variable domain, with the rest looked up from reference TRBV30 and TRBJ2-3, is SQTIHQWPATLVQPVGSPLSLECTVEGTSNPNLYWYRQAAGRGLQLLFYSVGIGQISSEVPQNLSASRPQDRQFILSSKKLLLSDSGFYLCAWSPTGVSTDTQYFGPGTRLTVL.

V gene TRBV6-6 combines with J gene TRBJ2-7; TRBD2 agrees at 7 bases. The junction had 3 bases not matched to a gene; V was cut back by 6 bases and J by 1 base. Germline lookup yields CDR1 MNHNY and CDR2 SVGAGI (reference sequence). The CDR3 runs to 13 residues. This CDR3 is CASSTSESYEQYF. Here the CDR3 DNA reads TGTGCCAGCAGCACTAGCGAGTCCTACGAGCAGTACTTC.

This clone has more than one count but fewer than ten. V usage is TRBV6-5 and J usage is TRBJ2-6, with TRBD2 as a possible D gene (5 bases). Germline V gene data show CDR1 as MNHEY and CDR2 as SVGAGI. The CDR3 is made up of 15 amino acids. V lost 4 bases to trimming and J lost 8 bases, with 15 bases between them. The CDR3 DNA is TGTGCCAGCAGTTTCCGACCGATCGGGACCAACGTCCTGACTTTC. It is translated as CASSFRPIGTNVLTF.

DNA for the CDR3: TGCAGCGTTGAAGATAGTGCCAGCGCAGGCACAGATACGCAGTATTTT. This sequence encodes CSVEDSASAGTDTQYF. The genes are TRBV29-1 and TRBJ2-3; no definite D call. The V end was cut by 0 bases, the J end by 1 base, with 14 bases between. Germline CDR1 reads SQVTM; CDR2 reads ANQGSEA. The CDR3 has 16 residues.

The gene calls are TRBV9 and TRBJ2-1; D is perhaps TRBD2 (5 bases). This CDR3 has 19 amino acids. The V end was cut by 0 bases, the J end by 0 bases, with 19 bases between. Germline V lookup: CDR1 SGDLS, CDR2 YYNGEE. CDR3 DNA: TGTGCCAGCAGCGTAGCCGGTGGGTGGGCTAGCAGCTCCTACAATGAGCAGTTCTTC. Its translation is CASSVAGGWASSSYNEQFF. Together with reference TRBV9 and TRBJ2-1, the CDR3 gives the full variable domain: DSGVTQTPKHLITATGQRVTLRCSPRSGDLSVYWYQQSLDQGLQFLIQYYNGEERAKGNILERFSAQQFPDLHSELNLSSLELGDSALYFCASSVAGGWASSSYNEQFFGPGTRLTVL.

The chain recombines TRBV5-6 with TRBJ2-7; D remains ambiguous. V shed 0 bases and J shed 3 bases, with 10 bases lying between them. The CDR3 runs to 14 residues. In germline, CDR1 is SGHDT, CDR2 YYEEEE. CDR3 in amino acids: CASSLVFRVYEQYF. The DNA of the CDR3 is TGTGCCAGCAGCTTGGTTTTTCGGGTCTACGAGCAGTACTTC. Full variable domain (remainder filled in from reference TRBV5-6 and TRBJ2-7): DAGVTQSPTHLIKTRGQQVTLRCSPKSGHDTVSWYQQALGQGPQFIFQYYEEEERQRGNFPDRFSGHQFPNYSSELNVNALLLGDSALYLCASSLVFRVYEQYFGPGTRLTVT.

This chain uses TRBV29-1 with TRBJ2-7; 7 bases are a match to TRBD1. This CDR3 spans 14 amino acids. Germline-derived CDR1 and CDR2 are SQVTM and ANQGSEA. The V and J ends lost 6 bases and 0 bases, in that order; junction bases with no gene match: 8. DNA of the CDR3: TGCAGCGTCCTGGGACAGCCTAGCTCCTACGAGCAGTACTTC. Encoded protein: CSVLGQPSSYEQYF.

This chain connects TRBV5-6 to TRBJ2-7, with 8 bases matching TRBD1. CDR3 length: 16 residues. J gave up 7 bases and V 4 bases, and 16 bases lay outside the gene matches. From germline, CDR1 is SGHDT and CDR2 YYEEEE. The CDR3 DNA is TGTGCCAGCAGCACCTCAGTAACCAGGGGGCAATGGGAGCAGTACTTC. This translates into CASSTSVTRGQWEQYF.

This rearrangement joins TRBV28 to TRBJ1-2, with unresolved D. Germline values: CDR1 MDHEN, CDR2 SYDVKM. CDR3 size: 13 residues. V was clipped by 6 bases and J by 5 bases, with 13 bases between them. CDR3 residues: CASRRPLGYGYTF. In nucleotides, the CDR3 is TGTGCCAGCAGACGGCCGCTAGGATATGGCTACACCTTC.